This TCR beta chain was sequenced in a study of T cell repertoires in cytomegalovirus infection. Deletions cut 3 bases from V and 4 bases from J, with 7 bases between. The CDR3 covers 13 residues. TCRdb reprocessed the reads with MiXCR, giving one entry per CDR3 protein. The sample includes about 470,000 distinct CDR3 sequences, about 42% of them seen just once. This clonotype has more than one count but fewer than ten. Its cognate antigen is unknown. The sample in question was cultured PBMCs, obtained from culture after CMV antigen stimulation. The rearrangement joins TRBV12-3 or TRBV12-4 to TRBJ1-5; D might be TRBD1 (5 bases). This clonotype was sampled from a human donor in good health (CMV status not recorded). Some clones in this sample may be carry-over from other donors' samples. The CDR3 sequence: CASSFDRNQPQHF. CDR3 bases: TGTGCCAGCAGTTTTGACAGAAATCAGCCCCAGCATTTT.